These 30 T cell receptor beta chains originate from one sample sequenced in a study of T cell repertoires in cytomegalovirus infection (dated by TCRdb to between 2018 and 2021). The sequencer was an Illumina HiSeq 1500. TCRdb reprocessing: public reads trimmed at Q25 with fastp, clones called with MiXCR, in-frame beta chains kept. Every distinct CDR3 protein forms one entry, paired with its most common genes and DNA. This sample has some 99,000 distinct CDR3 sequences in its table, and around 28% of those were observed once. About 81% of the sample goes to the ten largest clones. These receptors' antigens are unknown. Per the publication, the treatment or condition label means: in vitro stimulation with specific CMV peptide epitopes to enrich CMV-specific T cells. The sequencing here drew on CD8+ T cells from cultured PBMCs, taken from culture after CMV antigen stimulation. The source of these receptors is a human donor in good health (CMV status not recorded). Some clones in this sample may be carry-over from other donors' samples.

The V gene is TRBV6-5, the J gene TRBJ1-5; the D is unclear. In germline, CDR1 is MNHEY, CDR2 SVGAGI. V was cut by 4 bases and J by 5 bases, with 9 bases left in between. The CDR3 has 13 residues. CDR3 protein: CASSLNRDQPQHF. The DNA for the CDR3 is TGTGCCAGCAGTTTAAACCGGGATCAGCCCCAGCATTTT.

This clonotype was seen ten or more times. This rearrangement joins TRBV6-1 to TRBJ2-1; D possibly corresponds to TRBD2 (5 bases). Germline V gene data show CDR1 as MNHNS and CDR2 as SASEGT. CDR3 length equals 15 residues. With 6 bases removed from V and 0 bases from J, the gap between germline ends came to 12 bases. CDR3: CASSQALASYNEQFF. The CDR3 DNA follows: TGTGCCAGCAGCCAAGCCCTAGCCTCCTACAATGAGCAGTTCTTC.

There are many counts of this clonotype. The rearrangement joins TRBV4-1 to TRBJ2-7, with TRBD2 matching 11 bases. CDR3 length equals 15 residues. The germline V gene has CDR1 MGHRA and CDR2 YSYEKL. After removal of 1 base from V and 2 bases from J, the junction contained 1 base not matched to a gene. For the CDR3, the DNA is TGCGCCAGCAGCCAAGTTAGCGGGGGGGCCTACGAGCAGTACTTC. Its translation: CASSQVSGGAYEQYF.

The chain is built from TRBV7-3 and TRBJ2-7; 7 bases line up with TRBD2. CDR1 SGHTA and CDR2 FQGTGA come from the germline V gene. The CDR3 is 15 amino acids. Losses at the gene ends were 6 bases for V and 7 bases for J; bases not matched to a gene: 15. The CDR3 sequence: CASSPRGGAPGEQYF. The CDR3 DNA sequence: TGTGCCAGCAGTCCAAGGGGAGGGGCCCCAGGGGAGCAGTACTTC. The whole variable domain, remainder taken from reference TRBV7-3 and TRBJ2-7, is GAGVSQTPSNKVTEKGKYVELRCDPISGHTALYWYRQSLGQGPEFLIYFQGTGAADDSGLPNDRFFAVRPEGSVSTLKIQRTERGDSAVYLCASSPRGGAPGEQYFGPGTRLTVT.

The chain employs TRBV6-5 and TRBJ2-3; D may be TRBD2 (5 bases). V lost 2 bases, J lost 4 bases, and 10 bases lay in between. This CDR3 is 14 amino acids long. Germline assignment: CDR1 MNHEY and CDR2 SVGAGI. CDR3 sequence: CASSYTVGADTQYF. The CDR3 region has the DNA TGTGCCAGCAGTTACACTGTCGGGGCAGATACGCAGTATTTT.

The chain uses TRBV19 and TRBJ1-2; no definite D call. The CDR3 consists of 12 residues. V was clipped by 3 bases and J by 9 bases, with 11 bases between them. The germline V gene encodes CDR1 LNHDA and CDR2 SQIVND (reference sequence). In nucleotides, the CDR3 is TGTGCCAGTAGTATCGGGGTTTACAGCTACACCTTC. Translation gives CASSIGVYSYTF.

The rearrangement uses TRBV28 and TRBJ1-5; 7 nucleotides align to TRBD1. CDR3 length: 16 amino acids. Germline loops: CDR1 MDHEN, CDR2 SYDVKM. V lost 3 bases to trimming and J lost 1 base; unmatched junction nucleotides: 6. The CDR3 loop is CASSFTGESSNQPQHF. CDR3 in DNA: TGTGCCAGCAGTTTTACAGGGGAAAGCAGCAATCAGCCCCAGCATTTT.

There are many counts of this clonotype. The chain has TRBV7-9 and TRBJ2-3; TRBD2 might be the D (5 bases). Trimming cost V 5 bases and J 7 bases, with 13 bases left between them. Germline V gene lookup returns CDR1 SEHNR and CDR2 FQNEAQ (reference sequence). This CDR3 is 13 amino acids long. CDR3 nucleotides: TGTGCCAGCAGCCGACCTATAGCGAATACGCAGTATTTT. It encodes CASSRPIANTQYF.

Ten or more counts support this clonotype. The gene calls are TRBV7-2 and TRBJ2-5; the match to TRBD2 covers 9 bases. Unmatched junction bases numbered 12, after V lost 5 bases and J lost 5 bases. The CDR3 runs to 16 residues. CDR1 and CDR2 from the germline V gene are SGHTA and FQGNSA. CDR3 bases: TGTGCCAGCAGCCCGAGCGGGGGGCCCTCCCGGGAGACCCAGTACTTC. This gives the protein CASSPSGGPSRETQYF.

This clonotype was seen a few times. The gene calls are TRBV7-6 and TRBJ1-2; D is undetermined. The CDR3 is 15 amino acids. V lost 1 base and J 4 bases, leaving 13 bases between the germline ends. Germline V lookup: CDR1 SGHVS, CDR2 FNYEAQ. The CDR3 DNA sequence: TGTGCCAGCAGCTTAGATGAAGTGGGTGTCTATGGCTACACCTTC. This codes for CASSLDEVGVYGYTF.

This chain uses TRBV7-9 with TRBJ2-2; D gene unclear. Trimming took off 1 base at V and 5 bases at J, with 8 bases between the two ends. The CDR3 covers 14 residues. Germline CDR1 and CDR2: SEHNR and FQNEAQ (reference sequence). The DNA for the CDR3 is TGTGCCAGCAGCTTAGAGCTCTTAACCGGGGAGCTGTTTTTT. This gives the protein CASSLELLTGELFF.

The chain carries TRBV20-1 and TRBJ2-3, with 7 bases identical to TRBD2. CDR3 length equals 14 residues. Germline V gene sequence: CDR1 DFQATT, CDR2 SNEGSKA (reference sequence). The V segment lost 5 bases and the J segment 4 bases; nucleotides outside the gene matches: 9. The CDR3 loop is CSAFSGVGADTQYF. The DNA of the CDR3 is TGCAGTGCTTTCAGCGGGGTGGGCGCAGATACGCAGTATTTT.

The sample holds a few counts of this clonotype. This sequence joins TRBV28 and TRBJ2-5; no reliable D call. In germline, CDR1 is MDHEN, CDR2 SYDVKM. Trimming cost V 6 bases and J 5 bases, with 19 bases left between them. The CDR3 contains 15 residues. The CDR3 nucleotides read TGTGCCAGCAGACCAAACGGGCTAGTGCGTGAGACCCAGTACTTC. Residues: CASRPNGLVRETQYF.

This clonotype was picked up a small number of times. The chain employs TRBV19 and TRBJ2-5, with a weak D call TRBD2 (5 bases). This CDR3 contains 15 residues. Germline V CDR1 and CDR2: LNHDA, SQIVND (reference sequence). With 3 bases removed from V and 4 bases from J, the gap between germline ends came to 15 bases. CDR3 sequence reads: CASSIAGVSGETQYF. For the CDR3, the DNA is TGTGCCAGTAGTATTGCGGGCGTTTCCGGAGAGACCCAGTACTTC.

This clonotype was seen many times. This chain connects TRBV6-1 to TRBJ2-7; a weak D match, TRBD2 (5 bases). V shed 4 bases and J shed 10 bases, with 17 bases lying between them. This CDR3 region has 13 residues. Germline loops: CDR1 MNHNS, CDR2 SASEGT. This chain's CDR3 is CASSGGGSPEQYF. CDR3 coding DNA: TGTGCCAGCAGTGGAGGCGGGTCCCCGGAACAGTACTTC.

This clonotype was seen a handful of times. The V call is TRBV6-1, the J call TRBJ1-1; D not certain. V lost 1 base and J 5 bases, leaving 11 bases between the germline ends. Germline CDR1 MNHNS, CDR2 SASEGT. The CDR3 is 14 residues long. Here the CDR3 reads CASSEDLAFTEAFF. CDR3 DNA: TGTGCCAGCAGTGAAGATCTAGCTTTTACTGAAGCTTTCTTT.

In its sample, this clonotype was seen a few times. The rearrangement uses TRBV19 and TRBJ2-3; no firm D call. Germline V gene data show CDR1 as LNHDA and CDR2 as SQIVND (reference sequence). V lost 0 bases to trimming and J lost 5 bases, with 9 bases between them. The CDR3 is 14 amino acids. CDR3 sequence reads: CASSIEWNEDTQYF. CDR3 DNA: TGTGCCAGTAGTATAGAGTGGAATGAAGATACGCAGTATTTT.

The rearrangement uses TRBV27 and TRBJ2-1, with TRBD1 identical over 11 bases. The CDR3 length is 14 residues. The V gene's germline CDR1 is MNHEY and CDR2 SMNVEV (reference sequence). J was trimmed by 7 bases and V by 3 bases; bases with no gene match: 2. This CDR3 reads CASSFRDRGNEQFF. The CDR3 DNA sequence: TGTGCCAGCAGTTTCCGGGACAGGGGGAATGAGCAGTTCTTC.

This clonotype came up many times. The V call is TRBV6-2 or TRBV6-3, the J call TRBJ2-7, with D unclear. The germline gives CDR1 MNHEY, CDR2 SVGEGT. CDR3 length: 11 residues. V was trimmed by 7 bases and J by 6 bases, leaving 10 bases between them. CDR3 region: CASTSLLEQYF. The CDR3 DNA is TGTGCCAGCACGTCCCTACTCGAGCAGTACTTC.

The genes are TRBV2 and TRBJ1-5; D remains unclear. The germline CDR1 and CDR2 sequences are SNHLY and FYNNEI. V shed 2 bases and J shed 0 bases, with 11 bases lying between them. CDR3 length: 16 amino acids. The DNA of the CDR3 is TGTGCCAGCAGTGAAACGACATCACTTAGCAATCAGCCCCAGCATTTT. Its translation is CASSETTSLSNQPQHF.

In this sample, this clonotype turned up many times. The V and J genes are TRBV19 and TRBJ1-1; unclear D gene. The CDR3 spans 13 residues. Germline assignment: CDR1 LNHDA and CDR2 SQIVND (reference sequence). V was shortened by 5 bases and J by 4 bases, with 11 bases between the two germline ends. CDR3 protein: CASSQAASTEAFF. DNA for the CDR3: TGTGCCAGTAGTCAGGCGGCGAGCACTGAAGCTTTCTTT.

The CDR3 protein is CASGLGGGGINTQYF. DNA of the CDR3: TGTGCTAGTGGGCTGGGTGGAGGGGGTATAAATACGCAGTATTTT. The rearrangement joins TRBV12-5 to TRBJ2-3; D is possibly TRBD1 or TRBD2 (6 bases each). Germline CDR1 and CDR2: LGHNT and FRNRAP. Deletions cut 6 bases from V and 7 bases from J, with 20 bases between. The CDR3 covers 15 residues.

The table lists this clonotype with many counts. This chain joins TRBV20-1 and TRBJ2-2, with D perhaps TRBD2 (5 bases). Germline values: CDR1 DFQATT, CDR2 SNEGSKA (reference sequence). Deletions cut 6 bases from V and 2 bases from J, with 10 bases between. There are 13 residues in the CDR3. CDR3 DNA: TGCAGTGCAACACTAGAAAACACCGGGGAGCTGTTTTTT. It yields the protein CSATLENTGELFF.

With respect to this clonotype: One end of the junction is discordant with germline, which a read error may explain. The V and J genes are TRBV11-1 and TRBJ1-1; tentatively, D is TRBD1 (6 bases). The CDR3 length is 13 residues. Looked up from germline, CDR1 is SGHAT and CDR2 is FQDESV (reference sequence). The DNA of the CDR3 is TGTGCCAGCACCCTACCGGGGGCTCCTGAAGATTTCTTT. Protein sequence: CASTLPGAPEDFF.

This clonotype was observed at least ten times. The chain is built from TRBV24-1 and TRBJ2-3, with D perhaps matching TRBD1 or TRBD2 (5 bases each). The CDR3 runs to 14 residues. V was clipped by 7 bases and J by 0 bases, with 10 bases between them. CDR1 and CDR2 from the germline V gene are KGHDR and SFDVKD. DNA of the CDR3: TGTGCCACCAGCCTCGGGGCCAGCACAGATACGCAGTATTTT. This gives the protein CATSLGASTDTQYF.

This clonotype was counted a few times. J is TRBJ2-7 and V is TRBV19; 10 nucleotides line up with TRBD2. Germline V gives CDR1 LNHDA, CDR2 SQIVND (reference sequence). V shed 7 bases and J 4 bases; nucleotides not matched to a gene: 7. The CDR3 is 14 residues long. CDR3 DNA sequence: TGTGCCAGTAACCCAGCGGGGGGGCCGTACGAGCAGTACTTC. Translating gives CASNPAGGPYEQYF.

V is TRBV27 and J is TRBJ2-1, with TRBD2 identical over 8 bases. Trimming took 11 bases from V and 10 from J; bases not matched to a gene: 16. The CDR3 extends over 14 amino acids. The germline CDR1 and CDR2 sequences are MNHEY and SMNVEV (reference sequence). The CDR3: CAVRLFAGGGEQFF. The CDR3 DNA follows: TGTGCCGTACGACTATTTGCGGGGGGAGGAGAGCAGTTCTTC.

This chain connects TRBV28 to TRBJ1-1; no reliable D call. Trimming took 3 bases from V and 3 from J, leaving 8 bases between them. The CDR3 sequence is 13 residues long. Looked up from germline, CDR1 is MDHEN and CDR2 is SYDVKM. CDR3 DNA sequence: TGTGCCAGCAGTTTCGGGTGGGACACTGAAGCTTTCTTT. It codes for CASSFGWDTEAFF.

The chain recombines TRBV19 with TRBJ1-4, with D perhaps matching TRBD1 (6 bases). Per germline, CDR1 LNHDA and CDR2 SQIVND (reference sequence). The CDR3 contains 12 residues. DNA of the CDR3: TGTGATCCCAGGGGATCTAATGAAAAACTGTTTTTT. This gives the protein CDPRGSNEKLFF.

The J gene is TRBJ2-3, the V gene TRBV24-1, with D perhaps TRBD2 (6 bases). Germline CDR1 and CDR2: KGHDR and SFDVKD. The V end lost 0 bases, the J end lost 3 bases, and 6 bases lay between the germline ends. This CDR3 is 14 amino acids long. The CDR3, as DNA: TGTGCCACCAGTGATTTGAGCGGGACAGATACGCAGTATTTT. Protein product: CATSDLSGTDTQYF.